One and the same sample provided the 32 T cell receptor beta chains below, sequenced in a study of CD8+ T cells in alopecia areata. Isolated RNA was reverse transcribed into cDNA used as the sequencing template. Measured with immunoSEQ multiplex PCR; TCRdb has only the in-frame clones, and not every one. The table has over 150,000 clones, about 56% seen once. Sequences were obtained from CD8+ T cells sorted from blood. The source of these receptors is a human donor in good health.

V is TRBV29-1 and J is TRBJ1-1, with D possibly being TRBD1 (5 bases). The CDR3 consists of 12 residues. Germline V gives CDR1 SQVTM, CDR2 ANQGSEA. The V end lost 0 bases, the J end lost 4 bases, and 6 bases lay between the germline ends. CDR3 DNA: TGCAGCGTTGAAGAAGACAGCACTGAAGCTTTCTTT. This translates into CSVEEDSTEAFF.

CDR3 amino acids: CASSSPHEQYF. DNA of the CDR3: TGTGCCAGCAGCTCCCCGCACGAGCAGTACTTC. The rearrangement links TRBV5-4 to TRBJ2-7; D is undetermined. Germline CDR1 and CDR2: SGHNT and YYREEE (reference sequence). The CDR3 consists of 11 residues. Trimming removed 3 bases at V and 5 bases at J, with 6 bases between.

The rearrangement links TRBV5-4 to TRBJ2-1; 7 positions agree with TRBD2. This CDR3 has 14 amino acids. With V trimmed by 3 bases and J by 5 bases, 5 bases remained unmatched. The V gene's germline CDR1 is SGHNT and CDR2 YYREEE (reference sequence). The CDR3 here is CASSSGGLDNEQFF. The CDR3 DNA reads TGTGCCAGCAGCTCGGGAGGACTAGACAATGAGCAGTTCTTC.

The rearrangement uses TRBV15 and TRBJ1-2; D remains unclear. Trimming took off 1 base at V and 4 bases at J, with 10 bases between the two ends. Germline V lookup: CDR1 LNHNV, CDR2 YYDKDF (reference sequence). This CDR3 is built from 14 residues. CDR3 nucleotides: TGTGCCACCAGCAGAGCTAACAGCTTCTATGGCTACACCTTC. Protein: CATSRANSFYGYTF.

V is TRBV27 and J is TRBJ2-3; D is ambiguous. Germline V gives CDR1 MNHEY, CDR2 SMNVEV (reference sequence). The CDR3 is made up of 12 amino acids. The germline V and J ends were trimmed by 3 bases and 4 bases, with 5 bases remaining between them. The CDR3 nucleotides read TGTGCCAGCAGTTTTGGTGCAGATACGCAGTATTTT. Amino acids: CASSFGADTQYF.

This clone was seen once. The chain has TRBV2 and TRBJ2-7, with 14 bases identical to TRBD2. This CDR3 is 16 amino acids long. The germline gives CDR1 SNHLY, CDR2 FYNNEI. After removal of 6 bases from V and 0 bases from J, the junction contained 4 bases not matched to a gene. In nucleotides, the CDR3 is TGTGCCAGCAGAGGGACTAGCGGGGGACACTCCTACGAGCAGTACTTC. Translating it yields CASRGTSGGHSYEQYF.

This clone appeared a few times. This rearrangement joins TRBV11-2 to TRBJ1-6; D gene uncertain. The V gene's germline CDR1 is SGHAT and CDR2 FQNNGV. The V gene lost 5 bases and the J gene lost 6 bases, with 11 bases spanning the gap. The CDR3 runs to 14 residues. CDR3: CASSEEASNSPLHF. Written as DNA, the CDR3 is TGTGCCAGCAGCGAGGAAGCCTCTAATTCACCCCTCCACTTT.

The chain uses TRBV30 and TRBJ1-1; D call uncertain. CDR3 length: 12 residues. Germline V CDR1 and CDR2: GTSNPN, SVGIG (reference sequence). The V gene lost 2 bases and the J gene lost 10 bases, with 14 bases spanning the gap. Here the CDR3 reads CAWSLTQHLAFF. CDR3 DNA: TGTGCCTGGAGTTTGACCCAGCATCTAGCTTTCTTT. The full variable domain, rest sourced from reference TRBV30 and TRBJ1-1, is SQTIHQWPATLVQPVGSPLSLECTVEGTSNPNLYWYRQAAGRGLQLLFYSVGIGQISSEVPQNLSASRPQDRQFILSSKKLLLSDSGFYLCAWSLTQHLAFFGQGTRLTVV.

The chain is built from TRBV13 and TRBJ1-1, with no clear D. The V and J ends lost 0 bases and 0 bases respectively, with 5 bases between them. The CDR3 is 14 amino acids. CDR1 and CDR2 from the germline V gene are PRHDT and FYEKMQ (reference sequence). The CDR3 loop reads CASSLGGLNTEAFF. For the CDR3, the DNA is TGTGCCAGCAGCTTAGGCGGTTTGAACACTGAAGCTTTCTTT.

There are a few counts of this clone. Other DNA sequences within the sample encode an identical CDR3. The CDR3 loop reads CASSLSGGYEQYF. The DNA for the CDR3 is TGTGCCAGCAGTTTAAGTGGCGGGTACGAGCAGTACTTC. The J gene is TRBJ2-7, the V gene TRBV27, with a weak D call TRBD2 (5 bases). V lost 2 bases and J lost 4, with 9 bases in between. The CDR3 length is 13 residues. The germline CDR1 and CDR2 sequences are MNHEY and SMNVEV (reference sequence).

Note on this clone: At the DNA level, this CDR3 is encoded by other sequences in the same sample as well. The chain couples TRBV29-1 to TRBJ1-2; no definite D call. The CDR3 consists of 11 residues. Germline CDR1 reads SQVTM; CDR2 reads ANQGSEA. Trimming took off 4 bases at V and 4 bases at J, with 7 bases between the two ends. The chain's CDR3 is CSVAGSYGYTF. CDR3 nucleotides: TGCAGCGTTGCTGGGTCCTATGGCTACACCTTC.

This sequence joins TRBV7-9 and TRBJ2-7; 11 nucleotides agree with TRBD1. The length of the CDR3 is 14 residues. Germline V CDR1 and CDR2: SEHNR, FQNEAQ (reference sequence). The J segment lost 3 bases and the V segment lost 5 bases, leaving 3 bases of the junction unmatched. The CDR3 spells CASSPGTGGYEQYF. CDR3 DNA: TGTGCCAGCAGCCCCGGGACAGGGGGCTACGAGCAGTACTTC. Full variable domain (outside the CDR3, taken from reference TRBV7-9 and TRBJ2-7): DTGVSQNPRHKITKRGQNVTFRCDPISEHNRLYWYRQTLGQGPEFLTYFQNEAQLEKSRLLSDRFSAERPKGSFSTLEIQRTEQGDSAMYLCASSPGTGGYEQYFGPGTRLTVT.

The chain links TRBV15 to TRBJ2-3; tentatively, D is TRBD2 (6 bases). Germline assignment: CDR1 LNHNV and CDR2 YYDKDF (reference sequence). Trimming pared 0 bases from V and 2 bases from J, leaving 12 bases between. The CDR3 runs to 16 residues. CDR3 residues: CATSRDRESSTDTQYF. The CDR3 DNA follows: TGTGCCACCAGCAGAGATCGGGAGTCCTCCACAGATACGCAGTATTTT.

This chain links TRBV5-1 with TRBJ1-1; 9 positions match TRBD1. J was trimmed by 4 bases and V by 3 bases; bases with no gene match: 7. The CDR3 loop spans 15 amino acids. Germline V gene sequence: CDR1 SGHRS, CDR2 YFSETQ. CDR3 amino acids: CASSWTGVESTEAFF. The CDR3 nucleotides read TGCGCCAGCAGCTGGACAGGGGTAGAATCCACTGAAGCTTTCTTT.

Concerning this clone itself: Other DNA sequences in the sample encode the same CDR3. CDR3 in amino acids: CASSFSGGRTGELFF. As DNA, the CDR3 is TGTGCCAGCAGCTTTAGCGGGGGAAGGACCGGGGAGCTGTTTTTT. The chain carries TRBV7-6 and TRBJ2-2; 9 nucleotides agree with TRBD2. Per germline, CDR1 SGHVS and CDR2 FNYEAQ. CDR3 length: 15 residues. The trim removed 3 bases at V and 5 bases at J, leaving 4 bases unmatched.

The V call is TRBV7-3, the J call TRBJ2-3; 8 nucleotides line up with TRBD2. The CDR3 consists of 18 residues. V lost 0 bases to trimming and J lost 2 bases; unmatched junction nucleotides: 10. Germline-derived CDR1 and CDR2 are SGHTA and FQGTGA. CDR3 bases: TGTGCCAGCAGCTTAACGTCCCTCGGCGGGGGGCACACAGATACGCAGTATTTT. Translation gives CASSLTSLGGGHTDTQYF.

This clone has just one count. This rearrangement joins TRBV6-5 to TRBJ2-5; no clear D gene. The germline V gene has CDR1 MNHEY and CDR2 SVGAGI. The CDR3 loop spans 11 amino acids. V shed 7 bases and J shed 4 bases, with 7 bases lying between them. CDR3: CASNDVETQYF. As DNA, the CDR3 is TGTGCCAGCAACGACGTAGAGACCCAGTACTTC.

The CDR3 spells CASSLEAWGLTGELFF. CDR3 nucleotide sequence: TGTGCCAGCAGCTTAGAAGCATGGGGCCTAACCGGGGAGCTGTTTTTT. This chain connects TRBV7-9 to TRBJ2-2, with a possible D match to TRBD1 (5 bases). CDR3 length: 16 residues. CDR1 and CDR2 from the germline V gene are SEHNR and FQNEAQ (reference sequence). V was cut by 1 base and J by 5 bases, with 14 bases left in between. The variable domain in full, with the rest retrieved from reference TRBV7-9 and TRBJ2-2, is DTGVSQNPRHKITKRGQNVTFRCDPISEHNRLYWYRQTLGQGPEFLTYFQNEAQLEKSRLLSDRFSAERPKGSFSTLEIQRTEQGDSAMYLCASSLEAWGLTGELFFGEGSRLTVL.

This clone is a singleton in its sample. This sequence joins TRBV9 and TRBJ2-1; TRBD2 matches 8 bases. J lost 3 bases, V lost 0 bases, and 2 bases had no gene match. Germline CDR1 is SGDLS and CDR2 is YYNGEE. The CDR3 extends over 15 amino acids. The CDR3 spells CASSVDGTSYNEQFF. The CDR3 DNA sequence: TGTGCCAGCAGCGTAGATGGGACTAGCTACAATGAGCAGTTCTTC.

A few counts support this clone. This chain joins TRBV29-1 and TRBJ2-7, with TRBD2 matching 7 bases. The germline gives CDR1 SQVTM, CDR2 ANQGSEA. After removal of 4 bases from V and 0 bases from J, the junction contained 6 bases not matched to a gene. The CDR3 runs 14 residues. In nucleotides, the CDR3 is TGCAGCGTTGGGGAGGGGCCTCTCTCCTACGAGCAGTACTTC. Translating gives CSVGEGPLSYEQYF.

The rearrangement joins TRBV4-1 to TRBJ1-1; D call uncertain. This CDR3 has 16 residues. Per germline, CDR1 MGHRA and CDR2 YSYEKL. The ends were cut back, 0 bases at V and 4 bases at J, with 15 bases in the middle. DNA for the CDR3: TGCGCCAGCAGCCAAGATGTTGGCAGTTTGACCACTGAAGCTTTCTTT. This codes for CASSQDVGSLTTEAFF.

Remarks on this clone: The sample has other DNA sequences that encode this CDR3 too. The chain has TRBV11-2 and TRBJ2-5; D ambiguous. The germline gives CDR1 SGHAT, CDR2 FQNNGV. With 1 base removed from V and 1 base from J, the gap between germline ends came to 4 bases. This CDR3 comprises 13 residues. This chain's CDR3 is CASSLVSQETQYF. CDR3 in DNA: TGTGCCAGCAGCTTAGTTAGCCAAGAGACCCAGTACTTC.

The CDR3 DNA is TGCAGCGTGAAAGGCGGGAACTATGGCTACACCTTC. The encoded protein is CSVKGGNYGYTF. The rearrangement joins TRBV29-1 to TRBJ1-2; D not resolved. This CDR3 has 12 residues. Trimming took 6 bases from V and 2 from J, leaving 10 bases between them. CDR1 and CDR2 (germline): SQVTM, ANQGSEA.

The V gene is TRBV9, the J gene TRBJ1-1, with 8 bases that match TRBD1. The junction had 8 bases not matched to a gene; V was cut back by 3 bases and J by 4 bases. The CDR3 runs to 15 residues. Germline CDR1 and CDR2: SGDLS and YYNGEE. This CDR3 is CASSAEDRGGTEAFF. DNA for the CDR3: TGTGCCAGCAGCGCGGAAGACAGGGGTGGCACTGAAGCTTTCTTT.

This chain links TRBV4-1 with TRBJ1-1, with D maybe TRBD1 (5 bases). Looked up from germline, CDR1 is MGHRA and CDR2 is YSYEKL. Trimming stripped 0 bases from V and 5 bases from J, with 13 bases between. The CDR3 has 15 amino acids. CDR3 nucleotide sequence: TGCGCCAGCAGCCAAGATGGGGGACTGGGGACTGAAGCTTTCTTT. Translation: CASSQDGGLGTEAFF.

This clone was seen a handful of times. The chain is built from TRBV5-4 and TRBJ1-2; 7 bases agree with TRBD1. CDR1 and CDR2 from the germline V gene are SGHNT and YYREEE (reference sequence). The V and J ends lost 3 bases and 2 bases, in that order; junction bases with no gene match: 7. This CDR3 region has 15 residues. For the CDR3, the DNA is TGTGCCAGCAGCTCTCCGGGACAGAGCAACTATGGCTACACCTTC. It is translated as CASSSPGQSNYGYTF.

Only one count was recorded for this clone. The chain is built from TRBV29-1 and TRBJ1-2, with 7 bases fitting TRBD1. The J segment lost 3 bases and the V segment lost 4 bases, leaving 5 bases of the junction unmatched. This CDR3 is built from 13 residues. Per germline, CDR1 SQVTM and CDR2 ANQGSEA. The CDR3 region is CSVGAGGHYGYTF. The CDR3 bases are TGCAGCGTTGGGGCAGGGGGGCACTATGGCTACACCTTC. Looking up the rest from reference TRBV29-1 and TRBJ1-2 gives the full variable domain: SAVISQKPSRDICQRGTSLTIQCQVDSQVTMMFWYRQQPGQSLTLIATANQGSEATYESGFVIDKFPISRPNLTFSTLTVSNMSPEDSSIYLCSVGAGGHYGYTFGSGTRLTVV.

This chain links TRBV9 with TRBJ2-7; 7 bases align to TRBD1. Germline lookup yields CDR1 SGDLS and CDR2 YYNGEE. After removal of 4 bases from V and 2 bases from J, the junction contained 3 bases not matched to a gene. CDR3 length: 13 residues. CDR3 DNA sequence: TGTGCCAGCAGCCCGGGACAGACCTACGAGCAGTACTTC. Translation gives CASSPGQTYEQYF.

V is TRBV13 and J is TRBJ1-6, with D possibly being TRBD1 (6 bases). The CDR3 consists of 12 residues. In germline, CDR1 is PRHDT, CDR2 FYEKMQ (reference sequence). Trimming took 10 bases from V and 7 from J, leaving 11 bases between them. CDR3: CATRGENSPLHF. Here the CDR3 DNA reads TGTGCCACAAGGGGGGAGAATTCACCCCTCCACTTT.

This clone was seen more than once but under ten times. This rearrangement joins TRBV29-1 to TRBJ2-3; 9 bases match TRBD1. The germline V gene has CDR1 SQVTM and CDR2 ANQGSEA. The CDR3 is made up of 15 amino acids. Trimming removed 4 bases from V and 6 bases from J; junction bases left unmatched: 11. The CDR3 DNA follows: TGCAGCGTTGTCCGGGACAGGGTGCGGGTGGATACGCAGTATTTT. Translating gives CSVVRDRVRVDTQYF.

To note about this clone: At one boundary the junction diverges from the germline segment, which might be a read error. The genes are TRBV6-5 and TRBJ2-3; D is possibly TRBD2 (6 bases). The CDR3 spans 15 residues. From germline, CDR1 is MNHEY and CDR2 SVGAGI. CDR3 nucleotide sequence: TGTGCCAGCAGTGACTCGGGCGGGGGCACAGATACGCAGTATTTT. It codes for CASSDSGGGTDTQYF.

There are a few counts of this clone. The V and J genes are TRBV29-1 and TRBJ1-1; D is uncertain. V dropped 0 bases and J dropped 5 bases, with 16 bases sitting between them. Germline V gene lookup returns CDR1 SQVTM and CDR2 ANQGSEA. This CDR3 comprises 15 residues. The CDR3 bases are TGCAGCGTTGAAGATAACGAGATTCGGTGGACTGAAGCTTTCTTT. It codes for CSVEDNEIRWTEAFF. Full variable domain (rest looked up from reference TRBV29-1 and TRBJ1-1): SAVISQKPSRDICQRGTSLTIQCQVDSQVTMMFWYRQQPGQSLTLIATANQGSEATYESGFVIDKFPISRPNLTFSTLTVSNMSPEDSSIYLCSVEDNEIRWTEAFFGQGTRLTVV.